This T cell receptor beta chain appears in the sequencing data of a study of T cell responses to AZD1222 COVID-19 vaccine (dated by TCRdb to the early 2020s). Concerning the study at large: A total of approximately 250 trial participants underwent TCR sequencing, of whom roughly 210 had received two doses of AZD1222 and approximately 26 had received two doses of the MenACWY control vaccine. Trial participants were enrolled by age into 18-55, 56-69 and 70-plus year subgroups, with around 150, 28 and 57 TCR-sequenced participants respectively.

Regarding this clone: It has no known antigen specificity. No much larger clone is present one base from it, and per-base qualities are unavailable.

The CDR3 regions of human TCRbeta chains were analyzed by immunosequencing. In the original analysis: Repertoire TCRs were checked for matches against a reference library of SARS-CoV-2-specific TCRs that had been generated using the MIRA antigen-specificity platform. Breadth meant the fraction of unique TCRs that were SARS-CoV-2-associated, whereas depth meant the fraction of total T cells that were SARS-CoV-2-associated. Using the MIRA data, each spike-specific TCR was mapped to the spike region that the TCR reacts to and placed in a CD4 or CD8 class. Log10-transformed breadth and depth values were compared by one-way ANOVA with Sidak's multiple comparisons tests. This immuneACCESS table, as held by TCRdb, lists in-frame sequences with V and J called but not all clones. Of the missing ones, under half trace to an unresolved V gene in checked studies; the others have no known cause. That table gives V, J and clone size, and the DNA gave D and trimming. Here the sample has 140,000 to 150,000 clones; around 92% occur a single time. The ten biggest clones cover about 12% of the sample.

The label giving this sample's time point can be read as: sample from adult after SARS-CoV-2 infection, after symptom onset. Two convalescent COVID-19 patients, sampled after symptom onset from adults with prior SARS-CoV-2 infection, were also TCR-sequenced for comparison. Its CDR3 holds 14 amino acids, cysteine through phenylalanine. Only CDR3 DNA remains: 42 bases, in frame from the first base. The germline V end is reduced by 4 bases and the J end by 4 bases; junction bases left unmatched: 7. CDR1 and CDR2 (MGHRA, YSYEKL) derive from the germline V gene. General study outcomes and caveats: No day 14 peak-response samples were available, so repertoires were characterized only after the peak T cell response. Spike-specific TCR breadth and depth rose significantly after two AZD1222 doses compared with day 0 and with MenACWY recipients. Only five to seven AZD1222 recipients were SARS-CoV-2 seropositive at baseline, limiting conclusions about previously exposed vaccinees. Nearly half of unique spike-specific TCRs reportedly recognized epitopes outside regions mutated in the B.1.351 and B.1.1.7 variants. Participants were mostly white British, with more females than males. The authors suggested clonal diversity may have been underestimated. The 56-69-year group was small, and its depth increase did not reach significance, likely because of low power. CD4 TCRs associated with the vaccine covered the entire spike protein, and the dominant responses were in regions 160-218 and 743-854.

The sequencing here drew on peripheral blood, taken after recovery from COVID-19. The chain was built from TRBV4-1 and TRBJ2-7; TRBD2 agrees with 7 junctional bases. The source of this sequence is an adult who had recovered from COVID-19. For the CDR3, the sequence is CASSLLADNYEQYF. The nucleotide sequence is given as TGCGCCAGCAGCCTGCTAGCGGATAATTACGAGCAGTACTTC.